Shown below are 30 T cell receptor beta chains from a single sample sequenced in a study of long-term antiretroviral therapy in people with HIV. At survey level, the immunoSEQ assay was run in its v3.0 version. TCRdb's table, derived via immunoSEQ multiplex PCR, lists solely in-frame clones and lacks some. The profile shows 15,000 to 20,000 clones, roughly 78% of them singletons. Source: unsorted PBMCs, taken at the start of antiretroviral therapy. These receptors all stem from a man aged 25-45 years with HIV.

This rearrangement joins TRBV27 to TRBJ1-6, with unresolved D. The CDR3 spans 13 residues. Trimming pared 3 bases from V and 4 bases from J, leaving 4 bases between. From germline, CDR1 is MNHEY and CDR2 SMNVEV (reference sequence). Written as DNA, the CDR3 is TGTGCCAGCAGTTTTCCGTATAATTCACCCCTCCACTTT. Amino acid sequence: CASSFPYNSPLHF.

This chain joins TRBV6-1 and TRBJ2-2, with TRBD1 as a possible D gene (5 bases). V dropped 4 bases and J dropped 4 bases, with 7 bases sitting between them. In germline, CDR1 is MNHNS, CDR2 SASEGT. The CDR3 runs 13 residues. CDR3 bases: TGTGCCAGCAGTGCAGGGATCACCGGGGAGCTGTTTTTT. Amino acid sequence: CASSAGITGELFF.

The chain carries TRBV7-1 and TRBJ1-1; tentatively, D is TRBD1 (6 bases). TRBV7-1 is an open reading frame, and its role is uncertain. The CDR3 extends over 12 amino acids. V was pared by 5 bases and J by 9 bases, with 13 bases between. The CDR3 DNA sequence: TGTGCCAGCAGCCCTAGCGGACAGCAAGCTTTCTTT. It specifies CASSPSGQQAFF.

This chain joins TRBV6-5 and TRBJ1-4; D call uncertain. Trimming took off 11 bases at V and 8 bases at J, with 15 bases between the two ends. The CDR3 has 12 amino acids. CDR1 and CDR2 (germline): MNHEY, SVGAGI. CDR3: CAVGIVEEKLFF. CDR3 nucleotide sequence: TGTGCCGTGGGGATTGTGGAGGAAAAACTGTTTTTT.

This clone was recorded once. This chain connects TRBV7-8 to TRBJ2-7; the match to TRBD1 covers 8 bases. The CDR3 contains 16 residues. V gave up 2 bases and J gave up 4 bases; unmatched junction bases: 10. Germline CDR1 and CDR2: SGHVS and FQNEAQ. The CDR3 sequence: CASSLIGTGDTYEQYF. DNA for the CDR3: TGTGCCAGCAGCTTAATTGGGACAGGAGACACTTACGAGCAGTACTTC.

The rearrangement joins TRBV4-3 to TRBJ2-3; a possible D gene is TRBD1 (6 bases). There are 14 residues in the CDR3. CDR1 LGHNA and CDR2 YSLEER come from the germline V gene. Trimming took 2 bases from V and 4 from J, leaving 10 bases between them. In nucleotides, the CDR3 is TGCGCCAGCAGCCAACAACAGGGTCCAGATACGCAGTATTTT. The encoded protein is CASSQQQGPDTQYF.

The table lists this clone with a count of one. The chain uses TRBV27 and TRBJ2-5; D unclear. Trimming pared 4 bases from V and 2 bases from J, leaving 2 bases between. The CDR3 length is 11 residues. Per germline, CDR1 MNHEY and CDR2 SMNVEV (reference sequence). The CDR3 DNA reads TGTGCCAGCAGTTCACAAGAGACCCAGTACTTC. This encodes CASSSQETQYF.

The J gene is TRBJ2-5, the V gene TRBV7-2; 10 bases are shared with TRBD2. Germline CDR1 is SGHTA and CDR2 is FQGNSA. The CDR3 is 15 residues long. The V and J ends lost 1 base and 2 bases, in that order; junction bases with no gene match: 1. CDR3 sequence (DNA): TGTGCCAGCAGCTTAGTTAGCGGGAGGCAAGAGACCCAGTACTTC. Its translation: CASSLVSGRQETQYF.

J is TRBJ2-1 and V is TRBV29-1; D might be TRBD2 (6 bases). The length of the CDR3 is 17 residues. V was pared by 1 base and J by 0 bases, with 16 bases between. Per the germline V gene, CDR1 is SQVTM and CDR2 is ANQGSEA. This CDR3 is CSVEVRLARSSYNEQFF. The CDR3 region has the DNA TGCAGCGTTGAAGTCAGGCTAGCGAGAAGCTCCTACAATGAGCAGTTCTTC.

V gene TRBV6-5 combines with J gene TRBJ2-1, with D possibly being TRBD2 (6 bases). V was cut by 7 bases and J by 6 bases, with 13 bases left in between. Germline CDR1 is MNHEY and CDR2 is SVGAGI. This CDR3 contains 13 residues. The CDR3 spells CASTVAAGNEQFF. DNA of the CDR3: TGTGCCAGCACGGTAGCGGCCGGCAATGAGCAGTTCTTC.

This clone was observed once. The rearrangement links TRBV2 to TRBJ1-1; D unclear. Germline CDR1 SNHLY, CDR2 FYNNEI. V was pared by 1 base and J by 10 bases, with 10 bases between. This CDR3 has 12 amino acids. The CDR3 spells CASSEEPSRAFF. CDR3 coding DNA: TGTGCCAGCAGTGAAGAACCGTCGCGAGCTTTCTTT.

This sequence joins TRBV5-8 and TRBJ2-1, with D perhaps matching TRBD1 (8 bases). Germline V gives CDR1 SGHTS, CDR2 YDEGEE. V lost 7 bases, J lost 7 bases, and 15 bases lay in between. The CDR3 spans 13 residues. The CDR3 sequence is CASQNRGGNEQFF. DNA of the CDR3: TGTGCCAGCCAAAACAGGGGGGGAAATGAGCAGTTCTTC.

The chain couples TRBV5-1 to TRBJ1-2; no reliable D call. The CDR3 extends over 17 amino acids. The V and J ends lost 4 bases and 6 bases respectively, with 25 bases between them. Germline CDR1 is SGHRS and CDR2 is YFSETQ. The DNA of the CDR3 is TGCGCCAGCAGCCCTGAATTGCCGGGAGCGGTAGGAAATGGCTACACCTTC. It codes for CASSPELPGAVGNGYTF.

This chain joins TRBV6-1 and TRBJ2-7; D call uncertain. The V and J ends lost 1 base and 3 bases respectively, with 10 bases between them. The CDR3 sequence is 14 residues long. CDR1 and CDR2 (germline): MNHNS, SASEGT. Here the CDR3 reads CASSEVVSLYEQYF. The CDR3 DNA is TGTGCCAGCAGTGAAGTAGTCAGTCTCTACGAGCAGTACTTC.

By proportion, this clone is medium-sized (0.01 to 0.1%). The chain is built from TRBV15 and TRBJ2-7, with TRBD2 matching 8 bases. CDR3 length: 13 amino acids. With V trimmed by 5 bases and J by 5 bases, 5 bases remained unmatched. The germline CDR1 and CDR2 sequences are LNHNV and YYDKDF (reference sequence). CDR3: CATSEGLEDEQYF. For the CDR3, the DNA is TGTGCCACCAGCGAGGGACTAGAAGACGAGCAGTACTTC.

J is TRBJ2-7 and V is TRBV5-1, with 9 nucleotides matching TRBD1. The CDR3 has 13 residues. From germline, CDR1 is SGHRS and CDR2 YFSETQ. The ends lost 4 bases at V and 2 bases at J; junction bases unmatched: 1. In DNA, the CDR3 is TGCGCCAGCAGCAGGACAGGGGCCTACGAGCAGTACTTC. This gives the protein CASSRTGAYEQYF.

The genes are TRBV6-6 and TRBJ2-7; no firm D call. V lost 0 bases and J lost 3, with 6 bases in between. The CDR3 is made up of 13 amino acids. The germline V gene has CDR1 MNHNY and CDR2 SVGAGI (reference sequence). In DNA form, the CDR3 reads TGTGCCAGCAGTTACTCGATGGGCTACGAGCAGTACTTC. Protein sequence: CASSYSMGYEQYF.

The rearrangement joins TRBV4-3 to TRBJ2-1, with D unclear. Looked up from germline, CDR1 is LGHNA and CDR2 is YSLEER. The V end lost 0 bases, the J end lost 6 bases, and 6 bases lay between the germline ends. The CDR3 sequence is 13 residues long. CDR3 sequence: CASSQDRLNEQFF. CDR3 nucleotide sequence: TGCGCCAGCAGCCAAGATCGCCTCAATGAGCAGTTCTTC.

The CDR3 nucleotides are TGTGCCAGCAGTTTAGTAGGGAACCACGAGCAGTACTTC. Translation gives CASSLVGNHEQYF. The rearrangement links TRBV27 to TRBJ2-7; no firm D call. CDR1 MNHEY and CDR2 SMNVEV come from the germline V gene (reference sequence). The CDR3 is 13 amino acids. Deletions cut 2 bases from V and 5 bases from J, with 10 bases between.

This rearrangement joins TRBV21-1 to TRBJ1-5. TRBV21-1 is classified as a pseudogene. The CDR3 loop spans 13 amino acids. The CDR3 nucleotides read TGTGCCAGCACCCGGGGAAATAATCAGCCCCAGCATTTT. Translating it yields CASTRGNNQPQHF.

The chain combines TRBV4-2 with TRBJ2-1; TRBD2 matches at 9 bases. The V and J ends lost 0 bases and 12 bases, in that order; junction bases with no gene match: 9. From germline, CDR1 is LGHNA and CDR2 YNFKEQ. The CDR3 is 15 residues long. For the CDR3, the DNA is TGTGCCAGCAGCCAAGAGAAGGGAGCGGGAGGACCGCAGTTCTTC. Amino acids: CASSQEKGAGGPQFF.

The CDR3 reads CASSLAPGQGQGAFF. The CDR3 nucleotides are TGTGCCAGCAGCTTAGCACCGGGACAGGGACAGGGAGCTTTCTTT. The gene calls are TRBV7-2 and TRBJ1-1; 9 bases are shared with TRBD1. The V and J ends lost 0 bases and 10 bases, in that order; junction bases with no gene match: 9. Germline lookup yields CDR1 SGHTA and CDR2 FQGNSA. The CDR3 has 15 residues.

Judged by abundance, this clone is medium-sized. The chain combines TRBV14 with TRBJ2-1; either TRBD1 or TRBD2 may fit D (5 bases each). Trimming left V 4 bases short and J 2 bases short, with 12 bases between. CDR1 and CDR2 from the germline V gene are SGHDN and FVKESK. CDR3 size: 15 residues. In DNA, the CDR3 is TGTGCCAGCAGCCGCGAGGGGTACACCTACAATGAGCAGTTCTTC. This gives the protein CASSREGYTYNEQFF.

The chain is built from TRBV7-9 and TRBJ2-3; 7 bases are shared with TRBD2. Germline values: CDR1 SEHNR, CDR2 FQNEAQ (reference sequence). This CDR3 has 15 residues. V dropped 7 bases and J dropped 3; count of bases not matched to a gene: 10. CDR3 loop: CASKGGRGSTDTQYF. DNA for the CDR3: TGTGCCAGCAAGGGCGGGAGAGGAAGTACAGATACGCAGTATTTT.

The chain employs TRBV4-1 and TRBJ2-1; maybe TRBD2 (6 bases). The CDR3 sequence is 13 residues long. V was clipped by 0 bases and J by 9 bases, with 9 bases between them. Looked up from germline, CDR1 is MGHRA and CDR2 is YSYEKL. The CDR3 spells CASSQDGGFEQFF. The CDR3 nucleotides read TGCGCCAGCAGCCAAGATGGAGGGTTTGAGCAGTTCTTC.

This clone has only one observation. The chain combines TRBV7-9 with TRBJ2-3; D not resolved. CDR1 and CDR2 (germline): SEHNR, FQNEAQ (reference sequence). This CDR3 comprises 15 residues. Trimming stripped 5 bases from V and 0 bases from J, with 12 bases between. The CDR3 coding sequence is TGTGCCAGCAGCCCCAGGAGCTTTAGCACAGATACGCAGTATTTT. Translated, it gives CASSPRSFSTDTQYF.

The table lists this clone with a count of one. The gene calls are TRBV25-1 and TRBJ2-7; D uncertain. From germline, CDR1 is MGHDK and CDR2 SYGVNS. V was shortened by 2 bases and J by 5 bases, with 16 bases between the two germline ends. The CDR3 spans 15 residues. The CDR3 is CASSEPSAGRDEQYF. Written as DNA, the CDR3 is TGTGCCAGCAGTGAACCTAGTGCAGGTAGGGACGAGCAGTACTTC.

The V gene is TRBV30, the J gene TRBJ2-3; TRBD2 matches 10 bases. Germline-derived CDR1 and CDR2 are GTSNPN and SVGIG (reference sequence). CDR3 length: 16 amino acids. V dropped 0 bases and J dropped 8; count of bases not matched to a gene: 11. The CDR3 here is CAWSVPASGGLSTQYF. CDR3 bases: TGTGCCTGGAGTGTACCGGCTAGCGGGGGCCTGAGTACGCAGTATTTT.

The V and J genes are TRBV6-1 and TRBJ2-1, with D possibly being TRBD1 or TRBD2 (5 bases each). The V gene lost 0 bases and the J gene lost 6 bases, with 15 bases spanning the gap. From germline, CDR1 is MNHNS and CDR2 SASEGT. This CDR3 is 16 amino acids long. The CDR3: CASSEAWTGLGNEQFF. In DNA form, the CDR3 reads TGTGCCAGCAGTGAAGCATGGACGGGGCTCGGCAATGAGCAGTTCTTC.

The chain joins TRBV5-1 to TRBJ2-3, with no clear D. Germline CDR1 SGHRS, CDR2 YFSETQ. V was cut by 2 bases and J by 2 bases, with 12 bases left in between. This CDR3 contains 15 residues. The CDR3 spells CASSFGVYVTDTQYF. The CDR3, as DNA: TGCGCCAGCAGCTTCGGCGTTTATGTCACAGATACGCAGTATTTT.